This T cell receptor beta chain emerged from a study of beta chain features in type 1 diabetes. The CDR3 covers 14 residues. Germline-derived CDR1 and CDR2 are SGHTA and FQGNSA. Trimming stripped 4 bases from V and 3 bases from J, with 11 bases between. TCRB transcripts that were expressed got sequenced, as all of the isolated RNA had been reverse transcribed. Profiled with immunoSEQ multiplex PCR; TCRdb holds only in-frame clones, not every one. The sample holds 120,000 to 150,000 clones, about an eighth seen once. For this clone: Its antigen is still unknown.

Purity exceeded 95% in all sorted populations. Study-level results: Within each of all four CD4+ subsets, Type 1 diabetes patients had TCRB CDR3s that were moderately but significantly shorter. The study found that naive, central memory and Treg TCRB repertoires appeared more similar in patients than in healthy donors. In type 1 diabetes patients, VDJ junctions had fewer insertions; deletions at these junctions were more frequent.

The sequencing input was central memory CD4+ T cells from blood. The genes are TRBV7-2 and TRBJ2-3; either TRBD1 or TRBD2 may fit D (5 bases each). The receptor's source is a man younger than 30 with type 1 diabetes. Written as DNA, the CDR3 is TGTGCCAGCAGCTCCGGGACCAGGACAGATACGCAGTATTTT. Encoded protein: CASSSGTRTDTQYF.